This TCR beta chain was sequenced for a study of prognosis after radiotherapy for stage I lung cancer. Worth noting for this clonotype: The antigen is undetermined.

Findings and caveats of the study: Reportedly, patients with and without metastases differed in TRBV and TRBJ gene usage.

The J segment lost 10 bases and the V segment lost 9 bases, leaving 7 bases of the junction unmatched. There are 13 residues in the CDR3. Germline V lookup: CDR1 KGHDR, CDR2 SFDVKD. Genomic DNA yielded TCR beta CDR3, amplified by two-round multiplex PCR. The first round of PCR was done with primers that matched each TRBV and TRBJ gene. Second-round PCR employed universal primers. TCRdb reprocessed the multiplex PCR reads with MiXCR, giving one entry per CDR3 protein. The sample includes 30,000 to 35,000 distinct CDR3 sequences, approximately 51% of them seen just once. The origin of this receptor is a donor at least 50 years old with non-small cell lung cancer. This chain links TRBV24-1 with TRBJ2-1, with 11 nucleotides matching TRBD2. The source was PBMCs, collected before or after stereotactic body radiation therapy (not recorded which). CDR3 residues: CATGTSGLKEQFF. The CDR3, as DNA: TGTGCCACCGGGACTAGCGGTTTGAAAGAGCAGTTCTTC.